What follows is one T cell receptor (beta chain) and its context. Its antigen is unknown. V was pared by 0 bases and J by 6 bases, with 7 bases between. The germline CDR1 and CDR2 sequences are SGDLS and YYNGEE. The CDR3 length is 13 residues. The data were taken from a study of blood T cells in healthy people across ages. About the study: The template switching approach captured approximately one barcoded beta molecule for every two T cells. Study results and limitations: A strong correlation was found between TCR beta diversity and the percentage of naive T cells.

RNA extraction gave at least 5 micrograms of total RNA per sample. PCR was performed a second time for about 7 to 12 cycles using a sample-barcoded 5' primer and a J-beta primer mix. Via MiXCR, TCRdb re-called the 5' RACE reads, giving one row per CDR3 protein. The sample holds a few hundred thousand distinct CDR3 sequences; roughly 27% are singletons and the top ten take 29%. The TCR comes from a woman in her 70s in good health. The sequenced sample was blood. The chain is built from TRBV9 and TRBJ1-5; no definite D call. CDR3 amino acids: CASSVGPGQPQHF. CDR3 coding DNA: TGTGCCAGCAGCGTAGGGCCCGGTCAGCCCCAGCATTTT.